The rows below give T cell receptor beta chains drawn from one sample of a study of T cells in Graves' hyperthyroidism and ophthalmopathy. MiXCR was run by TCRdb on the multiplex PCR reads, yielding one entry per CDR3 protein. The sample has around 300,000 distinct CDR3 sequences; less than 30% are singletons. The sequenced sample consisted of blood. The receptors come from a man in his forties or fifties with Graves' hyperthyroidism that later progressed to Graves' ophthalmopathy. The CDR3 runs from the conserved cysteine through the conserved F or W. A D gene is named only where the DNA matches it firmly. Only some rows state a clone size, as once, few, many or a class for expanded clones.

clone size	V gene	J gene	D gene	CDR3 protein	CDR3 DNA
many	TRBV6-4	TRBJ2-7	TRBD2	CASTGTSGFHGQYF	TGTGCCAGCACCGGGACTAGCGGGTTCCATGGGCAGTACTTC
many	TRBV7-9	TRBJ1-2	.	CASSSPPGHVGYGYTF	TGTGCCAGCAGCTCCCCACCGGGACACGTCGGCTATGGCTACACCTTC
.	TRBV6-5	TRBJ1-1	TRBD1	CASSYDRRGRLNTEAFF	TGTGCCAGCAGCTACGACCGCAGGGGGCGGTTGAACACTGAAGCTTTCTTT
many	TRBV7-2	TRBJ1-1	.	CASSLGRGATEAFF	TGTGCCAGCAGCTTAGGTCGGGGGGCGACTGAAGCTTTCTTT
.	TRBV6-2/TRBV6-3	TRBJ2-7	TRBD2	CASSFRGLAGYEQYF	TGTGCCAGCAGCTTCCGGGGACTAGCGGGCTACGAGCAGTACTTC
many	TRBV5-1	TRBJ1-1	TRBD1	CASSLNGWGDSYTESFF	TGCGCCAGCAGCTTGAATGGCTGGGGGGACAGCTACACTGAATCTTTCTTT
.	TRBV11-2	TRBJ1-2	.	CASSLDLVQGLGYTF	TGTGCCAGCAGCTTAGATTTAGTTCAGGGGCTGGGCTACACCTTC
many	TRBV12-3/TRBV12-4	TRBJ1-5	.	CASTTLGGRLPQHF	TGTGCCAGCACTACTCTGGGGGGGCGCCTGCCCCAGCATTTT
.	TRBV6-1	TRBJ1-5	.	CASSEEAKTAQHF	TGTGCCAGCAGTGAAGAGGCGAAAACGGCCCAGCATTTT
many	TRBV5-1	TRBJ2-2	.	CASSLVGRNTGELFF	TGCGCCAGCAGCTTGGTGGGGCGGAACACCGGGGAGCTGTTTTTT
few	TRBV20-1	TRBJ2-7	TRBD1	CSASRDRASYEQYF	TGCAGTGCGAGCCGGGACAGGGCATCGTACGAGCAGTACTTC
.	TRBV6-2/TRBV6-3	TRBJ1-1	.	CASSSQGRRDTEAFF	TGTGCCAGCAGTTCCCAAGGGCGGAGAGACACTGAAGCTTTCTTT
many	TRBV11-2	TRBJ1-1	.	CASSLRPVGGANTEAFF	TGTGCCAGCAGCCTTCGACCCGTGGGGGGGGCGAACACTGAAGCTTTCTTT
many	TRBV19	TRBJ1-1	.	CASSRGRDFTEAFF	TGTGCCAGTAGTCGGGGCAGGGACTTCACTGAAGCTTTCTTT
.	TRBV6-2/TRBV6-3	TRBJ2-7	.	CASSPILDAYEQYF	TGTGCCAGCAGTCCGATACTAGATGCCTACGAGCAGTACTTC
.	TRBV12-3/TRBV12-4	TRBJ2-2	.	CASSPRQGGDGELFF	TGTGCCAGCAGCCCCCGGCAGGGGGGGGACGGGGAGCTGTTTTTT
many	TRBV12-3/TRBV12-4	TRBJ2-7	TRBD2	CASRKREDRHEQYF	TGTGCCAGCAGAAAGCGGGAGGACAGACACGAGCAGTACTTC
many	TRBV20-1	TRBJ2-2	.	CSATDHGTLTGELFF	TGCAGTGCTACCGACCACGGGACGCTCACCGGGGAGCTGTTTTTT
.	TRBV30	TRBJ1-2	.	CAWGRSVGYTF	TGTGCCTGGGGACGGTCCGTTGGCTACACCTTC
many	TRBV28	TRBJ2-5	TRBD2	CASSPSSGRWEETQYF	TGTGCCAGCAGCCCGTCTAGCGGGAGATGGGAGGAGACCCAGTACTTC
many	TRBV19	TRBJ1-1	.	CASNPGRNTEAFF	TGTGCCAGCAATCCAGGACGGAACACTGAAGCTTTCTTT
.	TRBV27	TRBJ1-1	.	CASSLYSQGSARDTEAFF	TGTGCCAGCAGTTTATACAGTCAAGGTTCCGCACGGGACACTGAAGCTTTCTTT
.	TRBV6-1	TRBJ1-2	.	CASSKSPTPYYTF	TGTGCCAGCAGTAAGAGCCCAACGCCCTACTACACCTTC
.	TRBV28	TRBJ1-1	TRBD1	CASRGMEGGTTNTEAFF	TGTGCCAGCAGGGGGATGGAAGGGGGCACAACGAACACTGAAGCTTTCTTT
many	TRBV29-1	TRBJ1-5	.	CSVILGSNQPQHF	TGCAGCGTCATTTTGGGATCCAATCAGCCCCAGCATTTT
many	TRBV24-1	TRBJ2-7	TRBD2	CATSDWTSGSYEQYF	TGTGCCACCAGTGATTGGACTAGCGGGAGTTACGAGCAGTACTTC
few	TRBV4-2	TRBJ2-5	.	CASSQEPDSRDRGPQYF	TGTGCCAGCAGCCAAGAACCGGACAGTCGAGATCGGGGGCCCCAGTACTTC
many	TRBV7-9	TRBJ1-1	.	CASSLDSGPTSEAFF	TGTGCCAGCAGCTTAGACTCAGGGCCAACCTCTGAAGCTTTCTTT
many	TRBV29-1	TRBJ1-1	.	CSSLPEMNTEAFF	TGCAGCTCGCTACCCGAAATGAACACTGAAGCTTTCTTT
many	TRBV6-1	TRBJ1-5	TRBD1	CASSEGLTGGYSNQPQHF	TGTGCCAGCAGTGAGGGACTAACAGGGGGCTATAGCAATCAGCCCCAGCATTTT
many	TRBV6-5	TRBJ2-2	.	CASSYNGELFF	TGTGCCAGCAGTTACAACGGGGAGCTGTTTTTT
many	TRBV28	TRBJ1-2	.	CASRQGWDGYTF	TGTGCCAGTCGGCAGGGATGGGATGGCTACACCTTC
.	TRBV20-1	TRBJ1-1	.	CSAEGGDDTEAFF	TGCAGTGCCGAGGGGGGGGACGACACTGAAGCTTTCTTT
many	TRBV27	TRBJ2-3	TRBD2	CATLTSVMPDTQYF	TGTGCCACCCTGACTAGCGTGATGCCTGATACGCAGTATTTT
many	TRBV12-3/TRBV12-4	TRBJ2-2	.	CASSQRQTGSTGELFF	TGTGCCAGCAGTCAACGACAAACAGGGTCCACCGGGGAGCTGTTTTTT
many	TRBV10-3	TRBJ2-6	.	CAISESKGPGANVLTF	TGTGCCATCAGTGAGTCAAAGGGCCCAGGGGCCAACGTCCTGACTTTC
many	TRBV14	TRBJ2-5	TRBD2	CASSQVYLAVETQYF	TGTGCCAGCAGCCAAGTGTATCTAGCGGTGGAGACCCAGTACTTC
many	TRBV4-1	TRBJ2-7	TRBD1	CASSPRDSLSEQYF	TGCGCCAGCAGCCCACGGGACAGCCTTTCCGAGCAGTACTTC
.	TRBV20-1	TRBJ2-3	.	CSARVSTDTQYF	TGCAGTGCTAGAGTTAGCACAGATACGCAGTATTTT
many	TRBV10-2	TRBJ1-1	.	CASSDSADSVTSMNTEAFF	TGCGCCAGCAGTGATTCAGCAGACAGCGTCACAAGCATGAACACTGAAGCTTTCTTT
many	TRBV4-1	TRBJ2-5	.	CASSQVFREETQYF	TGCGCCAGCAGCCAAGTGTTCAGGGAAGAGACCCAGTACTTC
.	TRBV27	TRBJ2-7	.	CASSFSGVHEQYF	TGTGCCAGCAGTTTTTCAGGGGTCCACGAGCAGTACTTC
many	TRBV25-1	TRBJ2-2	.	CASTSGTAAYTGELFF	TGTGCCAGCACCTCAGGGACCGCGGCTTACACCGGGGAGCTGTTTTTT
.	TRBV11-2	TRBJ1-2	.	CASSLASIGYTF	TGTGCCAGCAGCTTGGCCTCTATTGGCTACACCTTC
many	TRBV9	TRBJ2-5	TRBD2	CASSVGGLAGEETQYF	TGTGCCAGCAGCGTAGGGGGACTAGCGGGAGAAGAGACCCAGTACTTC
.	TRBV6-1	TRBJ2-7	TRBD2	CASSASGLAAYYEQYF	TGTGCCAGCAGTGCATCTGGACTAGCGGCGTACTACGAGCAGTACTTC
many	TRBV2	TRBJ1-2	TRBD1	CASSAIGTGGGYTF	TGTGCCAGCAGTGCCATCGGGACAGGTGGTGGCTACACCTTC
many	TRBV20-1	TRBJ2-7	.	CSARGIAAYEQYF	TGCAGTGCTAGGGGTATTGCTGCCTACGAGCAGTACTTC
.	TRBV5-1	TRBJ2-7	TRBD2	CASRTGPSGYEQYF	TGCGCCAGCAGGACGGGTCCTAGCGGCTACGAGCAGTACTTC